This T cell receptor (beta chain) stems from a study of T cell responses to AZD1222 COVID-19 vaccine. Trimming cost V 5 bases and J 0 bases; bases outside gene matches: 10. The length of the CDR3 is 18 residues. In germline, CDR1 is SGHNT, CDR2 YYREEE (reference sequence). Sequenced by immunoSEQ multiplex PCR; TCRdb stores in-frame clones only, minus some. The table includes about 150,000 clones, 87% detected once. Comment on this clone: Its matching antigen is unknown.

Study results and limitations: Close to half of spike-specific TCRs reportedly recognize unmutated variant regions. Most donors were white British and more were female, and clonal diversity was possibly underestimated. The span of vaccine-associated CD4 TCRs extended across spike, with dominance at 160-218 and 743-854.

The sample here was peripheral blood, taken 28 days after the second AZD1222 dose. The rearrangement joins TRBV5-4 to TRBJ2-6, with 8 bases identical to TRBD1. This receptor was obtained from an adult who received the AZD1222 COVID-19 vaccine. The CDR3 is CASRRKGTGYSGANVLTF. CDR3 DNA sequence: TGTGCCAGCAGGAGGAAAGGGACAGGATACTCTGGGGCCAACGTCCTGACTTTC.